A single sample gave rise to the 12 T cell receptor beta chains below, sequenced in a study of regulatory T cells in long-lasting Graves disease. Time point of the sample: newly diagnosed GD, antithyroid drugs for less than 3 months. The TCR library was made from RNA that had been extracted from PBMCs in TRIzol. iRepertoire HTBI primers and Arm-PCR of CDR3 regions built TCR beta libraries. TCRdb reprocessed the multiplex PCR reads with MiXCR, giving one entry per CDR3 protein. The sample carries some 350,000 distinct CDR3 sequences, 15% to 20% recorded once. A further study also used this sample, focusing on T cells in Graves' hyperthyroidism and ophthalmopathy.

Material: peripheral blood mononuclear cells (PBMCs), obtained at new diagnosis, from a patient treated with antithyroid drugs. These receptors all stem from a woman between 18 and 29 years old with Graves disease.

A remark on this clonotype: Because the CDR3's place on the DNA is in doubt, the DNA is left out and the CDR3 is given as listed by TCRdb. This chain links TRBV12-3 or TRBV12-4 with TRBJ2-3; the D call of TRBD1 is as the table states it, not checked on the DNA. The CDR3 extends over 23 residues, inclusive of both ends. The CDR3 is CASTNQTSMYLCASSYRADTQYF.

Regarding this clonotype: This is likely an artifact of a read error, given a far larger clone one base away. CDR3 region: CASSMSPTGFGNTVYF. The CDR3, as DNA: TGTGCCAGCAGTATGAGCCCGACAGGGTTCGGAAACACCGTATATTTT. This rearrangement joins TRBV7-3 to TRBJ1-3; 7 positions match TRBD1. Germline CDR1 reads SGHTA; CDR2 reads FQGTGA. The CDR3 has 16 residues.

This clonotype was counted only a few times. Its ends do not fully match the called genes, so a read error is possible. This sequence joins TRBV18 and TRBJ1-2, with TRBD1 matching over 9 bases. The V gene's germline CDR1 is KGHSH and CDR2 LQKENI. There are 14 residues in the CDR3. CDR3 in DNA: TGTGCCAGCTCACCTACAGGGGGCGGCTATGGCTACGCCTTC. As protein: CASSPTGGGYGYAF.

This clonotype was observed a handful of times. This chain connects TRBV30 to TRBJ2-2; 11 nucleotides agree with TRBD2. The CDR3 runs 13 residues. Germline V gives CDR1 GTSNPN, CDR2 SVGIG (reference sequence). The trim removed 4 bases at V and 6 bases at J, leaving 1 base unmatched. The CDR3 spells CAWNSGGAGELFF. The CDR3 nucleotides are TGTGCCTGGAATAGCGGGGGGGCCGGGGAGCTGTTTTTT. The full variable domain, completed using reference TRBV30 and TRBJ2-2, is SQTIHQWPATLVQPVGSPLSLECTVEGTSNPNLYWYRQAAGRGLQLLFYSVGIGQISSEVPQNLSASRPQDRQFILSSKKLLLSDSGFYLCAWNSGGAGELFFGEGSRLTVL.

This clonotype has at least ten counts. This chain connects TRBV12-3 or TRBV12-4 to TRBJ2-1, with 13 bases fitting TRBD2. V trimming: 4 bases; J trimming: 8 bases; junction bases outside the gene matches: 11. The CDR3 totals 17 residues. The DNA for the CDR3 is TGTGCCAGCAGTTCGCGACTACTAGCGGGAGGGACTTATGAGCAGTTCTTC. This translates into CASSSRLLAGGTYEQFF.

This sequence joins TRBV15 and TRBJ2-4, with D possibly matching TRBD1 (5 bases). V lost 0 bases, J lost 3 bases, and 15 bases lay in between. CDR1 is LNHNV and CDR2 is YYDKDF in the germline V gene (reference sequence). The CDR3 totals 17 residues. The CDR3 spells CATSREKTGLDKNIQYF. The CDR3 DNA is TGTGCCACCAGCAGAGAAAAAACAGGTCTGGACAAAAACATTCAGTACTTC.

This clonotype has at least ten counts. The chain combines TRBV2 with TRBJ1-5, with TRBD1 identical over 7 bases. Germline values: CDR1 SNHLY, CDR2 FYNNEI. The V and J ends lost 4 bases and 3 bases, in that order; junction bases with no gene match: 3. This CDR3 comprises 14 residues. The CDR3 DNA reads as TGTGCCAGCAGTGCTGACAGGGTCAATCAGCCCCAGCATTTT. This sequence encodes CASSADRVNQPQHF.

The CDR3 DNA reads as TGCGCCAGCAGCCGAGGGGACAGGGTGGATCAGCCCCAGCATTTT. As protein: CASSRGDRVDQPQHF. The J gene is TRBJ1-5, the V gene TRBV4-1; 9 positions match TRBD1. The ends lost 4 bases at V and 5 bases at J; junction bases unmatched: 6. The CDR3 contains 15 residues. Germline V gene lookup returns CDR1 MGHRA and CDR2 YSYEKL.

This clonotype was counted at least ten times. The V call is TRBV12-3 or TRBV12-4, the J call TRBJ2-2; TRBD1 matches at 8 bases. V trimming: 3 bases; J trimming: 1 base; junction bases outside the gene matches: 1. The CDR3 has 15 residues. The CDR3 DNA follows: TGTGCCAGCAGTTTTGACAGGGGGAACACCGGGGAGCTGTTTTTT. It specifies CASSFDRGNTGELFF.

This clonotype has only a few counts. The chain employs TRBV29-1 and TRBJ1-6; D might be TRBD1 (6 bases). V dropped 5 bases and J dropped 7 bases, with 12 bases sitting between them. The CDR3 consists of 13 residues. Germline values: CDR1 SQVTM, CDR2 ANQGSEA. This CDR3 is CSVQGLENSPLHF. Written as DNA, the CDR3 is TGCAGCGTTCAGGGGCTGGAGAATTCACCCCTCCACTTT.

J is TRBJ1-6 and V is TRBV6-1, with TRBD1 identical over 8 bases. The germline V gene has CDR1 MNHNS and CDR2 SASEGT. The CDR3 covers 15 residues. V lost 1 base and J lost 9; bases outside the gene matches: 5. CDR3 sequence reads: CASSEVTGVLSPLHF. CDR3 DNA sequence: TGTGCCAGCAGTGAAGTGACAGGGGTTCTTTCACCCCTCCACTTT.

This clonotype showed up just a few times. The genes are TRBV5-1 and TRBJ1-1; 9 bases are shared with TRBD1. V was pared by 4 bases and J by 5 bases, with 3 bases of the junction left unmatched. The CDR3 covers 13 residues. Per the germline V gene, CDR1 is SGHRS and CDR2 is YFSETQ. The CDR3 DNA sequence: TGCGCCAGCAGCAACAGGGGGCGAACTGAAGCTTTCTTT. Its protein is CASSNRGRTEAFF.